Listed below are T cell receptor beta chains from one sample, sequenced in a study of human T cells and chemical hapten exposure. TCRdb processed the RACE reads anew with MiXCR; each CDR3 protein has one entry. The profile shows some 110,000 distinct CDR3 sequences, around 11% of them singletons. The sequences come from whole blood, collected in connection with sensitization to the hapten diphenylcyclopropenone (DPC). These receptor sequences come from a woman in her fifties or sixties with alopecia areata. Some clones in this sample may be carry-over from other donors' samples. CDR3s include the opening cysteine and the closing phenylalanine or tryptophan. D genes are given only for firm matches. Clone size is given for some rows only: seen once, a few or many times, or a class if the clone is expanded.

v_gene	j_gene	d_gene	abundance	CDR3aa	CDR3nt
TRBV19	TRBJ1-5	-	-	CASSIAVQPQHF	TGTGCCAGTAGTATTGCCGTGCAGCCCCAGCATTTT
TRBV25-1	TRBJ2-6	TRBD1	many	CASSGDRHISGANVLTF	TGTGCCAGCAGCGGGGACAGACACATCTCTGGGGCCAACGTCCTGACTTTC
TRBV7-2	TRBJ2-3	-	many	CASSLVAGPTDTQYF	TGTGCCAGCAGCTTAGTGGCGGGGCCCACAGATACGCAGTATTTT
TRBV12-3/TRBV12-4	TRBJ1-1	-	-	CASSFHVRGGMNTEAFF	TGTGCCAGCAGTTTCCACGTACGGGGGGGAATGAACACTGAAGCTTTCTTT
TRBV7-8	TRBJ2-7	TRBD1	few	CASSPDRGSYEQYF	TGTGCCAGCAGCCCTGACAGGGGTTCCTACGAGCAGTACTTC
TRBV11-2	TRBJ2-7	TRBD1	many	CASSPGTGSYEQYF	TGTGCCAGCAGCCCCGGGACAGGTTCCTACGAGCAGTACTTC
TRBV29-1	TRBJ2-5	-	few	CSEGQGETQYF	TGCAGCGAGGGGCAGGGGGAGACCCAGTACTTC
TRBV20-1	TRBJ2-1	-	-	CSARDSLLYNEQFF	TGCAGTGCTAGAGATTCCTTGCTCTACAATGAGCAGTTCTTC
TRBV27	TRBJ2-3	-	-	CASSPYGVTQYF	TGTGCCAGCAGTCCCTACGGCGTTACGCAGTATTTT
TRBV7-2	TRBJ2-3	-	few	CASSSSARGSGTQYF	TGTGCCAGCAGCTCTAGCGCCCGAGGAAGTGGTACGCAGTATTTT
TRBV29-1	TRBJ2-7	TRBD1	few	CSVPRDSYEQYF	TGCAGTGTACCCCGGGACAGCTACGAGCAGTACTTC
TRBV20-1	TRBJ2-1	-	many	CSAREPGGRVNEQFF	TGCAGTGCTAGAGAACCGGGTGGCAGGGTCAATGAGCAGTTCTTC
TRBV29-1	TRBJ1-4	-	few	CSVEGGANEKLFF	TGCAGCGTTGAGGGAGGGGCCAATGAAAAACTGTTTTTT
TRBV20-1	TRBJ2-1	TRBD2	many	CSARDPSGSGNEQFF	TGCAGTGCTAGAGATCCTAGCGGGAGCGGAAATGAGCAGTTCTTC
TRBV2	TRBJ2-5	-	-	CASSEARVQHQETQYF	TGTGCCAGCAGTGAAGCAAGGGTACAGCACCAAGAGACCCAGTACTTC
TRBV7-9	TRBJ2-7	-	few	CASSLATRWDF	TGTGCCAGCAGCCTAGCGACACGCTGGGACTTC
TRBV7-2	TRBJ1-2	TRBD1	-	CASRDRGNYGYTF	TGTGCCAGCCGGGACAGGGGAAACTATGGCTACACCTTC
TRBV7-9	TRBJ1-1	-	-	CASSRGQGRNTEAFF	TGTGCCAGCAGCCGAGGCCAGGGGCGGAACACTGAAGCTTTCTTT
TRBV6-2/TRBV6-3	TRBJ1-2	-	few	CASSFLQGEDGYTF	TGTGCCAGCAGTTTTCTACAGGGAGAGGACGGCTACACCTTC
TRBV7-9	TRBJ2-3	-	many	CASSPGAGDTQYF	TGTGCCAGCAGCCCGGGGGCGGGAGATACGCAGTATTTT
TRBV3-1	TRBJ2-5	TRBD1	-	CASSQGQGVVTQYF	TGTGCCAGCAGCCAAGGACAGGGTGTAGTGACCCAGTACTTC
TRBV20-1	TRBJ2-1	-	-	CSASDKTYNEQFF	TGCAGTGCTAGCGATAAAACCTACAATGAGCAGTTCTTC
TRBV6-5	TRBJ2-2	TRBD2	many	CASSYPTSGGTGELFF	TGTGCCAGCAGTTACCCCACTAGCGGGGGGACCGGGGAGCTGTTTTTT
TRBV5-6	TRBJ2-1	-	-	CASSLVGQQSSYNEQFF	TGTGCCAGCAGCTTGGTAGGACAGCAAAGCTCCTACAATGAGCAGTTCTTC
TRBV2	TRBJ1-5	-	-	CASSEGAGARNQPQHF	TGTGCCAGCAGTGAAGGAGCAGGGGCACGCAATCAGCCCCAGCATTTT
TRBV4-1	TRBJ1-2	-	many	CASSQDRADYGYTF	TGCGCCAGCAGCCAAGATAGGGCGGATTATGGCTACACCTTC
TRBV20-1	TRBJ2-7	-	many	CSARDMRGANDEQYF	TGCAGTGCTAGAGATATGAGGGGGGCTAACGACGAGCAGTACTTC
TRBV28	TRBJ1-5	TRBD1	-	CASSSVTGGATQPQHF	TGTGCCAGCAGTTCCGTAACAGGGGGCGCCACTCAGCCCCAGCATTTT
TRBV7-9	TRBJ1-1	-	many	CASSQEGVGTEAFF	TGTGCCAGCAGCCAGGAAGGGGTAGGAACTGAAGCTTTCTTT
TRBV20-1	TRBJ2-7	TRBD1	-	CSATGTAHYEQYF	TGCAGTGCTACGGGGACAGCCCACTACGAGCAGTACTTC
TRBV3-1	TRBJ2-7	TRBD2	many	CASSQDPAGGWEQYF	TGTGCCAGCAGCCAAGATCCAGCGGGAGGGTGGGAGCAGTACTTC
TRBV12-3/TRBV12-4	TRBJ1-2	-	-	CASSPCGGDYGYTF	TGTGCCAGCAGCCCCTGCGGGGGCGACTATGGCTACACCTTC
TRBV25-1	TRBJ1-6	TRBD1	-	CASGRGPENSPLHF	TGTGCCAGCGGGAGGGGGCCTGAGAATTCACCCCTCCACTTT
TRBV6-5	TRBJ1-2	TRBD1	-	CASSWGTGAAGYGYTF	TGTGCCAGCAGTTGGGGGACAGGGGCGGCCGGCTATGGCTACACCTTC
TRBV20-1	TRBJ1-5	-	many	CSAKDIRGGNQPQHF	TGCAGTGCCAAAGACATTAGGGGAGGCAATCAGCCCCAGCATTTT
TRBV20-1	TRBJ1-1	-	-	CSARDNSGGRGTEAFF	TGCAGTGCTAGAGATAATTCTGGGGGGAGGGGCACTGAAGCTTTCTTT
TRBV24-1	TRBJ1-5	TRBD1	-	CATSDITGTGEQPQHF	TGTGCCACCAGTGACATCACCGGGACAGGGGAACAGCCCCAGCATTTT
TRBV7-8	TRBJ2-1	-	-	CASSARGDSPYNEQFF	TGTGCCAGCAGCGCCAGGGGGGACAGTCCCTACAATGAGCAGTTCTTC
TRBV28	TRBJ2-7	-	few	CASSLMGPGQDEQYF	TGTGCCAGCAGTTTAATGGGACCAGGGCAGGACGAGCAGTACTTC
TRBV29-1	TRBJ1-1	-	-	CSVEDGRNTEAFF	TGCAGCGTTGAAGATGGGCGGAACACTGAAGCTTTCTTT
TRBV20-1	TRBJ2-5	TRBD2	-	CSARVGSGRETQYF	TGCAGTGCTAGAGTGGGTAGCGGGAGGGAGACCCAGTACTTC
TRBV28	TRBJ1-1	TRBD1	-	CASGQYRDSTEAFF	TGTGCCAGCGGCCAGTACCGGGACAGCACTGAAGCTTTCTTT
TRBV5-4	TRBJ2-1	TRBD2	few	CASRPGLAEYNEQFF	TGTGCCAGCAGACCCGGACTAGCGGAGTACAATGAGCAGTTCTTC
TRBV10-2	TRBJ1-3	-	-	CASKQLLSGSGNTIYF	TGCGCCAGCAAACAGCTACTTTCGGGCTCTGGAAACACCATATATTTT
TRBV27	TRBJ2-7	TRBD1	many	CASSHTMDRALYEQYF	TGTGCCAGCAGTCACACCATGGACAGGGCCCTCTACGAGCAGTACTTC
TRBV5-1	TRBJ2-5	-	many	CASSLAGRKETQYF	TGCGCCAGCAGCTTGGCCGGGAGAAAAGAGACCCAGTACTTC
TRBV10-3	TRBJ2-1	-	-	CAISAQREGGYNEQFF	TGTGCCATCAGTGCTCAGCGGGAAGGGGGATACAATGAGCAGTTCTTC
TRBV12-3/TRBV12-4	TRBJ2-1	TRBD1	-	CASSFGDRTFF	TGTGCCAGCAGTTTTGGGGACAGGACGTTCTTC
TRBV5-1	TRBJ1-4	TRBD1	few	CASSLGDRASEKLFF	TGCGCCAGCAGCTTGGGGGACAGAGCCTCTGAAAAACTGTTTTTT
TRBV21-1	TRBJ2-1	-	-	CASSKSSGGNNEQFF	TGTGCCAGCAGCAAGTCGAGCGGGGGGAACAATGAGCAGTTCTTC
TRBV2	TRBJ1-5	-	-	CASSETRAAQPQHF	TGTGCCAGCAGTGAAACCAGGGCCGCTCAGCCCCAGCATTTT
TRBV5-1	TRBJ2-5	-	-	CASSLDPGVLQETQYF	TGCGCCAGCAGCTTGGATCCAGGGGTGCTGCAAGAGACCCAGTACTTC
TRBV20-1	TRBJ2-1	-	many	CSARTGTHYNEQFF	TGCAGTGCTAGAACCGGGACACATTACAATGAGCAGTTCTTC
TRBV6-1	TRBJ2-7	-	once	CASREGLSEQYF	TGTGCCAGCAGAGAGGGGTTGAGTGAGCAGTACTTC
TRBV20-1	TRBJ1-1	TRBD1	once	CSARGGRGSSAEAFF	TGCAGTGCTAGAGGGGGCAGGGGGAGTAGCGCTGAAGCTTTCTTT
TRBV29-1	TRBJ2-7	-	many	CSVPRGDSTQQQYF	TGCAGCGTCCCCAGAGGGGACTCTACCCAGCAGCAGTACTTC
TRBV20-1	TRBJ1-5	TRBD1	-	CSARPNGQGPNQPQHF	TGCAGTGCTAGACCGAACGGACAGGGACCTAATCAGCCCCAGCATTTT